This T cell receptor beta chain stems from a study of T cell responses to AZD1222 COVID-19 vaccine. This CDR3 comprises 15 residues. V was pared by 5 bases and J by 14 bases, with 17 bases of the junction left unmatched. The germline CDR1 and CDR2 sequences are SEHNR and FQNEAQ (reference sequence). Sequencing was performed with immunoSEQ multiplex PCR; in TCRdb, only in-frame clones are kept and a portion is missing. Among 150,000 or so clones listed, more than 85% were seen once. V usage is TRBV7-9 and J usage is TRBJ1-4; 7 bases map to TRBD1. The sequenced sample was peripheral blood, obtained on day 0 of AZD1222 vaccination. The receptor was derived from an adult in good health. The CDR3 region is CASSQTPDRDSFLFF. CDR3 DNA: TGTGCCAGCAGCCAGACCCCCGACAGGGACTCATTTCTGTTTTTT.